This T cell receptor beta chain was identified in a study of T cell responses to AZD1222 COVID-19 vaccine. Overall study context: Second doses that came at about 4 or about 12 weeks were put together. Notes on the study in general: Baseline serostatus was positive in only five to seven AZD1222 recipients.

The table came from immunoSEQ multiplex PCR; TCRdb's copy has only in-frame clones and leaves some out. The data hold roughly 160,000 clones, with roughly 94% observed a single time. As to this clone: The antigen is not known.

The germline CDR1 and CDR2 sequences are MDHEN and SYDVKM. After removal of 3 bases from V and 5 bases from J, the junction contained 9 bases not matched to a gene. The CDR3 contains 15 residues. The sample was peripheral blood, taken on day 0 of AZD1222 vaccination. The chain links TRBV28 to TRBJ1-2; TRBD1 matches at 7 bases. The receptor was derived from an adult in good health. The DNA of the CDR3 is TGTGCCAGCAGTTTGGGAACCGGGACAGCGTATGGCTACACCTTC. It codes for CASSLGTGTAYGYTF.